These 20 T cell receptor beta chains originate from one sample sequenced in a study of blood T cell repertoires in COVID-19. Here immunoSEQ multiplex PCR was the method, and the copy in TCRdb shows in-frame clones only, minus some. The data show 340,000 or so clones, around 83% seen once. The sequenced sample was peripheral blood. The receptors shown here come from a man aged 25 to 40 with active or convalescent COVID-19.

This rearrangement joins TRBV7-2 to TRBJ2-3; 10 bases match TRBD1. Trimming at V came to 3 bases and at J to 0 bases, leaving 3 bases not matched to a gene. The CDR3 runs 16 residues. From germline, CDR1 is SGHTA and CDR2 FQGNSA. The CDR3 spells CASSLDRGWSTDTQYF. CDR3 nucleotide sequence: TGTGCCAGCAGCTTGGACAGGGGGTGGAGCACAGATACGCAGTATTTT.

This clone was recorded once. V usage is TRBV7-8 and J usage is TRBJ1-2; TRBD1 matches 10 bases. J gave up 3 bases and V 6 bases, and 7 bases lay outside the gene matches. This CDR3 region has 15 residues. Germline V gene lookup returns CDR1 SGHVS and CDR2 FQNEAQ. The CDR3 sequence is CASRRAGQGDYGYTF. CDR3 bases: TGTGCCAGCAGACGCGCCGGACAGGGGGACTATGGCTACACCTTC.

The rearrangement links TRBV28 to TRBJ1-6; D is perhaps TRBD1 (5 bases). This CDR3 has 15 amino acids. Germline V gene lookup returns CDR1 MDHEN and CDR2 SYDVKM. V was pared by 1 base and J by 12 bases, with 16 bases between. The chain's CDR3 is CASSLSPAGQVPLHF. The CDR3 nucleotides are TGTGCCAGCAGTTTATCCCCGGCGGGGCAGGTACCCCTCCACTTT.

This rearrangement joins TRBV6-5 to TRBJ1-1; TRBD1 is a possible D gene (6 bases). The CDR3 spans 13 residues. Between the trimmed V and J ends, which lost 6 bases and 8 bases, there was a span of 16 bases. Per germline, CDR1 MNHEY and CDR2 SVGAGI. CDR3 DNA: TGTGCCAGCAGGGACGGGACATCCAGAGAAGCTTTCTTT. The encoded protein is CASRDGTSREAFF.

The chain combines TRBV28 with TRBJ1-1, with 9 bases that match TRBD1. After removal of 2 bases from V and 10 bases from J, the junction contained 2 bases not matched to a gene. The CDR3 totals 12 residues. CDR1 and CDR2 from the germline V gene are MDHEN and SYDVKM. The CDR3 loop is CASSLGTGRAFF. The CDR3 DNA sequence: TGTGCCAGCAGTTTAGGGACAGGGAGAGCTTTCTTT.

The chain employs TRBV7-2 and TRBJ2-7, with 7 bases identical to TRBD2. CDR1 is SGHTA and CDR2 is FQGNSA in the germline V gene. The CDR3 has 13 amino acids. The J segment lost 4 bases and the V segment lost 3 bases, leaving 3 bases of the junction unmatched. The CDR3, as DNA: TGTGCCAGCAGCTTCCTCGGGGGGTACGAGCAGTACTTC. The encoded protein is CASSFLGGYEQYF. Using reference TRBV7-2 and TRBJ2-7 for the parts outside the CDR3, the full variable domain is GAGVSQSPSNKVTEKGKDVELRCDPISGHTALYWYRQSLGQGLEFLIYFQGNSAPDKSGLPSDRFSAERTGGSVSTLTIQRTQQEDSAVYLCASSFLGGYEQYFGPGTRLTVT.

V gene TRBV10-3 combines with J gene TRBJ2-1, with TRBD1 matching 9 bases. V shed 10 bases and J 6 bases; nucleotides not matched to a gene: 13. CDR3 length: 15 amino acids. Germline CDR1 is ENHRY and CDR2 is SYGVKD. The CDR3 nucleotides read TGTGCCACCCAAGGCGGGACAGGGCCGTCCAATGAGCAGTTCTTC. The encoded protein is CATQGGTGPSNEQFF.

The J gene is TRBJ2-3, the V gene TRBV2, with 8 bases fitting TRBD2. Germline V gene lookup returns CDR1 SNHLY and CDR2 FYNNEI. V gave up 8 bases and J gave up 0 bases; unmatched junction bases: 7. The CDR3 length is 15 residues. The CDR3 protein is CASVASGLSTDTQYF. CDR3 sequence (DNA): TGTGCCAGCGTCGCTAGCGGGCTTAGCACAGATACGCAGTATTTT.

The chain combines TRBV3-1 (or the pseudogene TRBV3-2) with TRBJ2-1, with 10 nucleotides matching TRBD2. The length of the CDR3 is 16 residues. The germline V gene encodes CDR1 LGHDT and CDR2 YNNKEL (reference sequence). After removal of 4 bases from V and 7 bases from J, the junction contained 10 bases not matched to a gene. In DNA, the CDR3 is TGTGCCAGCAGCCCGAAAGCGGGAGGGCCTCTTAATGAGCAGTTCTTC. Protein: CASSPKAGGPLNEQFF.

The J gene is TRBJ2-3, the V gene TRBV7-2; TRBD2 matches 14 bases. The CDR3 contains 17 residues. Germline-derived CDR1 and CDR2 are SGHTA and FQGNSA. Trimming removed 0 bases from V and 6 bases from J; junction bases left unmatched: 5. The CDR3 loop reads CASSLAGTSGSSDTQYF. The CDR3 DNA is TGTGCCAGCAGCTTAGCGGGGACTAGCGGGAGTTCGGATACGCAGTATTTT.

CDR3 sequence reads: CAWSFGQYRSSYNSPLHF. Written as DNA, the CDR3 is TGTGCCTGGAGTTTTGGACAGTACCGTAGCTCCTATAATTCACCCCTCCACTTT. V is TRBV30 and J is TRBJ1-6; maybe TRBD1 (6 bases). Germline V CDR1 and CDR2: GTSNPN, SVGIG (reference sequence). The CDR3 covers 18 residues. Trimming shortened V by 2 bases and J by 0 bases, and 17 bases separated the two germline ends.

A word on this clone: The sample has other DNA sequences that encode this CDR3 too. The chain has TRBV4-1 and TRBJ2-7; 8 bases align to TRBD2. Germline trimming cut 3 bases from V and 3 bases from J; bases unmatched to any gene: 1. The CDR3 extends over 13 amino acids. Germline V gives CDR1 MGHRA, CDR2 YSYEKL. The CDR3: CASSQGLGYEQYF. CDR3 in DNA: TGCGCCAGCAGCCAGGGACTAGGCTACGAGCAGTACTTC.

This clone was seen just once. V is TRBV11-2 and J is TRBJ2-2; 9 bases fit TRBD1. The CDR3 runs 16 residues. CDR1 is SGHAT, CDR2 FQNNGV, per germline. The V and J ends lost 3 bases and 5 bases, in that order; junction bases with no gene match: 7. The CDR3 sequence: CASSFFGQGWTGELFF. DNA for the CDR3: TGTGCCAGCAGCTTCTTTGGACAGGGGTGGACCGGGGAGCTGTTTTTT.

V is TRBV5-1 and J is TRBJ1-1; D is ambiguous. The CDR3 runs 17 residues. V was pared by 0 bases and J by 5 bases, with 20 bases between. The germline CDR1 and CDR2 sequences are SGHRS and YFSETQ. The CDR3 DNA reads as TGCGCCAGCAGCTTGGCGAGGGAGATAGGGTCTGGGACTGAAGCTTTCTTT. Translated, it gives CASSLAREIGSGTEAFF.

This clone was recorded once. The chain couples TRBV7-2 to TRBJ2-3; 8 positions agree with TRBD1. The V gene end was trimmed by 5 bases and the J gene end by 7 bases; junction bases not matched to a gene: 8. In germline, CDR1 is SGHTA, CDR2 FQGNSA. The CDR3 is 14 amino acids. CDR3: CASSLGQGINTQYF. The CDR3, as DNA: TGTGCCAGCAGCCTAGGACAGGGTATAAATACGCAGTATTTT.

The gene calls are TRBV2 and TRBJ2-7, with a tentative D call TRBD1 (6 bases). The CDR3 has 15 amino acids. The V end lost 7 bases, the J end lost 4 bases, and 20 bases lay between the germline ends. Looked up from germline, CDR1 is SNHLY and CDR2 is FYNNEI. CDR3: CASKARTAEAYEQYF. Written as DNA, the CDR3 is TGTGCCAGCAAGGCTCGGACAGCGGAGGCGTACGAGCAGTACTTC.

The chain links TRBV5-3 to TRBJ2-7, with TRBD2 identical over 8 bases. TRBV5-3 is an open reading frame whose function is uncertain. The CDR3 sequence is 17 residues long. Germline trimming cut 3 bases from V and 3 bases from J; bases unmatched to any gene: 14. CDR3 DNA sequence: TGTGCCAGAAGCTGGGGGCCTAAGCGGGAGTGGGGCTACGAGCAGTACTTC. This codes for CARSWGPKREWGYEQYF.

The genes are TRBV27 and TRBJ1-2; 10 nucleotides line up with TRBD1. Germline assignment: CDR1 MNHEY and CDR2 SMNVEV (reference sequence). The CDR3 is made up of 15 amino acids. V dropped 6 bases and J dropped 1; count of bases not matched to a gene: 5. The CDR3 DNA is TGTGCCAGCAGGTCCGGACAGGGGGTTAACTATGGCTACACCTTC. Translated, it gives CASRSGQGVNYGYTF.

The chain joins TRBV29-1 to TRBJ2-7, with TRBD2 matching over 8 bases. Losses at the gene ends were 3 bases for V and 2 bases for J; bases not matched to a gene: 15. This CDR3 region has 17 residues. CDR1 and CDR2 from the germline V gene are SQVTM and ANQGSEA. CDR3 nucleotide sequence: TGCAGCGTTGATGGTACTAGCGGAGGGAAGGGGACCTACGAGCAGTACTTC. It yields the protein CSVDGTSGGKGTYEQYF.

V and J are TRBV27 and TRBJ1-2; tentatively, D is TRBD1 (6 bases). This CDR3 has 13 amino acids. V dropped 2 bases and J dropped 7 bases, with 11 bases sitting between them. Per the germline V gene, CDR1 is MNHEY and CDR2 is SMNVEV (reference sequence). The CDR3 DNA is TGTGCCAGCAGTTTAGGACAGCACAGTGGCTACACCTTC. Protein product: CASSLGQHSGYTF.